Listed here are 23 T cell receptor beta chains from one sample, sequenced in a study of cytomegalovirus exposure and HLA in healthy donors. Data came from immunoSEQ multiplex PCR; TCRdb stores just in-frame clones and leaves some out. Of hundreds of thousands of clones in the sample, 75% to 90% were seen once. Sequencing used PBMCs. These receptor sequences come from a woman aged 18-29 years in good health and CMV-seronegative.

V is TRBV6-1 and J is TRBJ1-5, with 10 nucleotides matching TRBD1. Germline V gene sequence: CDR1 MNHNS, CDR2 SASEGT. Germline trimming cut 10 bases from V and 6 bases from J; bases unmatched to any gene: 9. This CDR3 comprises 14 residues. For the CDR3, the DNA is TGTGCCATCCCGGGACAGGGGATGTCTCAGCCCCAGCATTTT. Its protein is CAIPGQGMSQPQHF.

The V and J genes are TRBV6-6 and TRBJ1-1; D gene unclear. The germline V gene has CDR1 MNHNY and CDR2 SVGAGI (reference sequence). Trimming removed 11 bases from V and 0 bases from J, with 13 bases in between. CDR3 length: 13 amino acids. CDR3 DNA: TGTGCCTCATGCTGGGCGCTGAACACTGAAGCTTTCTTT. This sequence encodes CASCWALNTEAFF.

This chain joins TRBV4-1 and TRBJ2-5; TRBD1 is a possible D gene (6 bases). Germline V gene sequence: CDR1 MGHRA, CDR2 YSYEKL. This CDR3 has 15 residues. V was pared by 3 bases and J by 7 bases, with 18 bases between. CDR3 residues: CASSQLVTGLRTQYF. The CDR3 bases are TGCGCCAGCAGCCAGCTAGTCACAGGGTTGAGGACCCAGTACTTC.

In regard to this clone: One end of the junction fails to match germline, which may point to a read error. CDR3 region: CASSLGGGTEAFF. The DNA for the CDR3 is TGTGCAAGCAGCCTGGGGGGGGGTACTGAAGCTTTCTTT. The rearrangement joins TRBV25-1 to TRBJ1-1, with D tentatively TRBD1 (5 bases). CDR1 is MGHDK, CDR2 SYGVNS, per germline. CDR3 length equals 13 residues.

The J gene is TRBJ1-1, the V gene TRBV5-6; D gene unclear. V lost 4 bases, J lost 5 bases, and 6 bases lay in between. Germline assignment: CDR1 SGHDT and CDR2 YYEEEE. The CDR3 is 11 residues long. The CDR3 nucleotides are TGTGCCAGCAGCGCGACTACTGAAGCTTTCTTT. This gives the protein CASSATTEAFF.

The rearrangement uses TRBV2 and TRBJ1-1, with 7 bases that match TRBD1. Unmatched junction bases numbered 8, after V lost 6 bases and J lost 1 base. The CDR3 is 15 residues long. The germline V gene has CDR1 SNHLY and CDR2 FYNNEI. The CDR3 sequence: CASRPGTVGNTEAFF. The CDR3 DNA reads as TGTGCCAGCAGACCCGGGACAGTGGGGAACACTGAAGCTTTCTTT.

The chain uses TRBV5-1 and TRBJ1-1; 7 positions agree with TRBD1. This CDR3 contains 15 residues. J was trimmed by 3 bases and V by 5 bases; bases with no gene match: 10. Germline V lookup: CDR1 SGHRS, CDR2 YFSETQ. The CDR3 loop reads CASSPSDRVYTEAFF. The CDR3 DNA reads as TGCGCCAGCAGTCCGTCCGACAGGGTCTACACTGAAGCTTTCTTT.

This clone was detected once. The chain is built from TRBV7-6 and TRBJ2-5; TRBD2 might be the D (6 bases). V shed 5 bases and J shed 3 bases, with 16 bases lying between them. Germline CDR1 is SGHVS and CDR2 is FNYEAQ. The CDR3 sequence is 15 residues long. DNA for the CDR3: TGTGCCAGCAGCCCCCGGAGGGACCCCAAAGAGACCCAGTACTTC. It is translated as CASSPRRDPKETQYF.

The chain combines TRBV27 with TRBJ1-2; D is perhaps TRBD1 (6 bases). CDR1 is MNHEY and CDR2 is SMNVEV in the germline V gene (reference sequence). Between the trimmed V and J ends, which lost 3 bases and 7 bases, there was a span of 21 bases. CDR3 length: 16 residues. CDR3 bases: TGTGCCAGCAGTTTCCGAGGGGGTTCGTTGGTGAGTGGCTACACCTTC. This gives the protein CASSFRGGSLVSGYTF.

This chain links TRBV4-1 with TRBJ2-4, with a weak D call TRBD2 (5 bases). V lost 6 bases, J lost 0 bases, and 18 bases lay in between. Germline V gives CDR1 MGHRA, CDR2 YSYEKL. This CDR3 contains 17 residues. CDR3 bases: TGCGCCAGCAGTTTCGACTTACTAGGGTTAGCCAAAAACATTCAGTACTTC. It codes for CASSFDLLGLAKNIQYF.

The rearrangement uses TRBV30 and TRBJ1-1; D perhaps matches TRBD1 (5 bases). The CDR3 is 16 residues long. CDR1 is GTSNPN and CDR2 is SVGIG in the germline V gene (reference sequence). Trimming removed 1 base at V and 1 base at J, with 16 bases between. CDR3 residues: CAWSAHEGTWNTEAFF. Written as DNA, the CDR3 is TGTGCCTGGAGTGCCCACGAGGGGACTTGGAACACTGAAGCTTTCTTT.

The chain uses TRBV9 and TRBJ1-2; D might be TRBD1 (5 bases). Germline lookup yields CDR1 SGDLS and CDR2 YYNGEE. The CDR3 runs to 13 residues. V dropped 4 bases and J dropped 5 bases, with 12 bases sitting between them. The CDR3 region is CASSPARGYGYTF. CDR3 in DNA: TGTGCCAGCAGCCCCGCCCGGGGGTATGGCTACACCTTC.

For the CDR3, the DNA is TGTGCCAGCAGCTTAGCGACAGGGGAGAGAGAAAATGGCTACACCTTC. Translating it yields CASSLATGERENGYTF. The rearrangement joins TRBV7-8 to TRBJ1-2, with 8 bases fitting TRBD1. Germline V gene data show CDR1 as SGHVS and CDR2 as FQNEAQ. The CDR3 length is 16 residues. V was pared by 0 bases and J by 6 bases, with 9 bases of the junction left unmatched.

The CDR3 DNA sequence: TGTGCCAGCAGCGTACAGGGAGGTGAAAAACTGTTTTTT. As protein: CASSVQGGEKLFF. V gene TRBV9 combines with J gene TRBJ1-4, with D possibly TRBD1 on 5 matching bases. The germline V and J ends were trimmed by 1 base and 7 bases, with 8 bases remaining between them. Germline V gene lookup returns CDR1 SGDLS and CDR2 YYNGEE. The CDR3 sequence is 13 residues long. Full variable domain (rest looked up from reference TRBV9 and TRBJ1-4): DSGVTQTPKHLITATGQRVTLRCSPRSGDLSVYWYQQSLDQGLQFLIQYYNGEERAKGNILERFSAQQFPDLHSELNLSSLELGDSALYFCASSVQGGEKLFFGSGTQLSVL.

The J gene is TRBJ2-2, the V gene TRBV2; TRBD2 agrees at 10 bases. The CDR3 contains 14 residues. In germline, CDR1 is SNHLY, CDR2 FYNNEI. V dropped 7 bases and J dropped 7; count of bases not matched to a gene: 6. The CDR3 is CASTWTSGIGELFF. The DNA for the CDR3 is TGTGCCAGCACTTGGACTAGCGGAATCGGGGAGCTGTTTTTT. Using reference TRBV2 and TRBJ2-2 for the parts outside the CDR3, the full variable domain is EPEVTQTPSHQVTQMGQEVILRCVPISNHLYFYWYRQILGQKVEFLVSFYNNEISEKSEIFDDQFSVERPDGSNFTLKIRSTKLEDSAMYFCASTWTSGIGELFFGEGSRLTVL.

This clone was recorded once. The V gene is TRBV28, the J gene TRBJ2-7; the match to TRBD1 covers 9 bases. Germline V lookup: CDR1 MDHEN, CDR2 SYDVKM. The V segment lost 3 bases and the J segment 4 bases; nucleotides outside the gene matches: 13. The CDR3 covers 17 residues. The CDR3 region has the DNA TGTGCCAGCAGTTTCATTACAGGGGGCGTTCTTTTATACGAGCAGTACTTC. Its protein product is CASSFITGGVLLYEQYF.

The chain carries TRBV7-6 and TRBJ2-1, with unresolved D. Trimming took 0 bases from V and 3 from J, leaving 12 bases between them. The V gene's germline CDR1 is SGHVS and CDR2 FNYEAQ. The CDR3 consists of 16 residues. The CDR3 nucleotides are TGTGCCAGCAGCTTAGCGCTCGGGTTGAACTACAATGAGCAGTTCTTC. Translated: CASSLALGLNYNEQFF.

The chain recombines TRBV15 with TRBJ2-3; D might be TRBD1 (6 bases). V lost 0 bases to trimming and J lost 12 bases, with 22 bases between them. This CDR3 region has 16 residues. Germline CDR1 LNHNV, CDR2 YYDKDF (reference sequence). The CDR3 DNA sequence: TGTGCCACCAGCAGAGAGGGGTCTTTGACAGGCCCTCACCAGTATTTT. Its translation is CATSREGSLTGPHQYF. Combining the CDR3 with reference TRBV15 and TRBJ2-3 gives the whole variable domain DAMVIQNPRYQVTQFGKPVTLSCSQTLNHNVMYWYQQKSSQAPKLLFHYYDKDFNNEADTPDNFQSRRPNTSFCFLDIRSPGLGDTAMYLCATSREGSLTGPHQYFGPGTRLTVL.

The chain recombines TRBV4-1 with TRBJ1-1; 8 bases are shared with TRBD1. The V gene end was trimmed by 2 bases and the J gene end by 5 bases; junction bases not matched to a gene: 4. The CDR3 covers 14 residues. Germline values: CDR1 MGHRA, CDR2 YSYEKL. CDR3 amino acids: CASSQIQGGTEAFF. CDR3 coding DNA: TGCGCCAGCAGCCAAATACAGGGGGGAACTGAAGCTTTCTTT.

The rearrangement links TRBV7-9 to TRBJ2-7; weak D call: TRBD2 (6 bases). CDR3 length: 13 residues. Trimming stripped 5 bases from V and 4 bases from J, with 12 bases between. Looked up from germline, CDR1 is SEHNR and CDR2 is FQNEAQ (reference sequence). CDR3 sequence (DNA): TGTGCCAGCAGCCCCTCCGGAGGGTACGAGCAGTACTTC. This sequence encodes CASSPSGGYEQYF.

The chain joins TRBV30 to TRBJ2-2; 7 bases line up with TRBD1. The germline gives CDR1 GTSNPN, CDR2 SVGIG (reference sequence). Trimming removed 6 bases from V and 4 bases from J; junction bases left unmatched: 8. The CDR3 has 14 amino acids. The CDR3 is CACDRVEITGELFF. CDR3 sequence (DNA): TGTGCCTGCGACAGGGTGGAGATCACCGGGGAGCTGTTTTTT.

The chain joins TRBV15 to TRBJ1-5; no reliable D call. The ends were cut back, 0 bases at V and 1 base at J, with 10 bases in the middle. From germline, CDR1 is LNHNV and CDR2 YYDKDF (reference sequence). The CDR3 sequence is 16 residues long. CDR3 amino acids: CATSRDSSSSNQPQHF. The CDR3 DNA is TGTGCCACCAGCAGAGATAGTAGTTCCAGCAATCAGCCCCAGCATTTT. Full variable domain (missing parts from reference TRBV15 and TRBJ1-5): DAMVIQNPRYQVTQFGKPVTLSCSQTLNHNVMYWYQQKSSQAPKLLFHYYDKDFNNEADTPDNFQSRRPNTSFCFLDIRSPGLGDTAMYLCATSRDSSSSNQPQHFGDGTRLSIL.

The chain uses TRBV19 and TRBJ2-1, with TRBD1 matching 8 bases. This CDR3 region has 16 residues. From germline, CDR1 is LNHDA and CDR2 SQIVND (reference sequence). The V and J ends lost 5 bases and 2 bases, in that order; junction bases with no gene match: 8. The CDR3 DNA is TGTGCCAGTAGTCCCTTAGGACAGGGCCCCTACAATGAGCAGTTCTTC. This gives the protein CASSPLGQGPYNEQFF.